Listed below are T cell receptor beta chains from one sample, sequenced in a study of T-cell memory formation after mild COVID-19. Each CDR3 protein is one row after TCRdb ran MiXCR on the 5' RACE reads. The table lists 450,000 or so distinct CDR3 sequences, approximately 25% of them singletons. The sample comprised PBMCs or a T cell subset sorted from them (not recorded which). These receptors originate from an adult woman who had mild COVID-19 (a few samples of this study predate the infection). Cell type and time point are not known. Each CDR3 is given with its conserved first and last residue. D genes are given only for firm matches. The size of a clone is reported for some rows only, either as once, few or many, or as a class for expanded clones.

CDR3 DNA	CDR3 protein	J gene	D gene	V gene	clone size
TGTGCCAGCAGCGTAGATCTAGTCCCTGCCTACGAGCAGTACTTC	CASSVDLVPAYEQYF	TRBJ2-7	.	TRBV9	.
TGCAGTGCTACGAGTGGCAGACAGAACACTGAAGCTTTCTTT	CSATSGRQNTEAFF	TRBJ1-1	.	TRBV20-1	.
TGTGCCAGCAGTTACCCGCTCCTTACAACTGAAGCTTTCTTT	CASSYPLLTTEAFF	TRBJ1-1	.	TRBV6-2/TRBV6-3	.
TGTGCCAGCAGCTTAGGGGTAGGGGACGGGAACACCGGGGAGCTGTTTTTT	CASSLGVGDGNTGELFF	TRBJ2-2	.	TRBV7-9	.
TGTGCCAGTTGGGGTAACTATGGCTACACCTTC	CASWGNYGYTF	TRBJ1-2	.	TRBV11-2	few
TGTGCCAGCAGTTTTGGGAGGAAAGTGACCTACGAGCAGTACTTC	CASSFGRKVTYEQYF	TRBJ2-7	.	TRBV12-3/TRBV12-4	.
TGTGCCAGCAGCTTTTCGTTCGGGAGTAGCACAGATACGCAGTATTTT	CASSFSFGSSTDTQYF	TRBJ2-3	.	TRBV11-2	few
TGTGCCAGCAGCTTGGGTTGGGCCTACGAGCAGTACTTC	CASSLGWAYEQYF	TRBJ2-7	.	TRBV5-6	many
TGTGCCAGCACCCGAGACTACAATGAGCAGTTCTTC	CASTRDYNEQFF	TRBJ2-1	.	TRBV12-3/TRBV12-4	few
TGTGCCAGCAGCCGGAGGACAGGGGTGGGAGATACGCAGTATTTT	CASSRRTGVGDTQYF	TRBJ2-3	TRBD1	TRBV3-1	.
TGCAGCGTGGGACTAGCGGGGGCCACCGCGAACACCGGGGAGCTGTTTTTT	CSVGLAGATANTGELFF	TRBJ2-2	TRBD2	TRBV29-1	few
TGTGCCAGCAGGGTGCCTTGGACCGGGGAGCTGTTTTTT	CASRVPWTGELFF	TRBJ2-2	.	TRBV6-8	.
TGTGCCAGCAGCTTAGACGGACAGCTTTCTAACTATGGCTACACCTTC	CASSLDGQLSNYGYTF	TRBJ1-2	.	TRBV11-2	few
TGTGCCAGCAGCTTAGCGCTGAGTGAAGCATGGGAGACCCAGTACTTC	CASSLALSEAWETQYF	TRBJ2-5	.	TRBV7-9	.
TGTGCCAGCAGCGGAGACAGGGGGCGTACAGATACGCAGTATTTT	CASSGDRGRTDTQYF	TRBJ2-3	TRBD1	TRBV9	.
TGTGCCAGCACTACCACCAGGCCCAGGACCCTATTAAACTCTGGCTACACCTTC	CASTTTRPRTLLNSGYTF	TRBJ1-2	.	TRBV7-9	.
TGTGCCAGCAGCGTAGAAGGGGCGGTCACCCGCTATGGCTACACCTTC	CASSVEGAVTRYGYTF	TRBJ1-2	.	TRBV9	.
TGTGCCAGCTCCTCATCGTTATCTCCCTACAATGAGCAGTTCTTC	CASSSSLSPYNEQFF	TRBJ2-1	.	TRBV18	.
TGCAGTGCTAGAGAGACAGGGGGCCATTCACCCCTCCACTTT	CSARETGGHSPLHF	TRBJ1-6	TRBD1	TRBV20-1	few
TGTGCCAGCAGTTCAGGCCCCAATGAGCAGTTCTTC	CASSSGPNEQFF	TRBJ2-1	.	TRBV12-3/TRBV12-4	.
TGCGCCAGCAACTCCGGGACAGGGGGTGAAAAACTGTTTTTT	CASNSGTGGEKLFF	TRBJ1-4	TRBD1	TRBV5-1	few
TGTGCCAGCAGTTCGAGAACCATGAACACTGAAGCTTTCTTT	CASSSRTMNTEAFF	TRBJ1-1	.	TRBV6-2/TRBV6-3	.
TGTGCCAGCAGCTCAGATCCGGGACTAGCGCCAGATACGCAGTATTTT	CASSSDPGLAPDTQYF	TRBJ2-3	TRBD2	TRBV7-9	many
TGTGCCAGCAGTTACTCCTCGGGAGCGGCCTACGAGCAGTACTTC	CASSYSSGAAYEQYF	TRBJ2-7	.	TRBV6-2/TRBV6-3	many
TGTGCCAGCAGCGCCCCGGACACGGGAGGAAATCAGCCCCAGCATTTT	CASSAPDTGGNQPQHF	TRBJ1-5	.	TRBV7-9	.
TGTGCCAGCAGCCCAAACACAGTTACTAACTATGGCTACACCTTC	CASSPNTVTNYGYTF	TRBJ1-2	.	TRBV6-6	.
TGCAGTGCTAGCCCAATACGGTGGCAGTTCTTC	CSASPIRWQFF	TRBJ2-1	.	TRBV20-1	.
TGTGCCAGCAGTTCGGACAGCTCCGTCGGGGAGCAGTTCTTC	CASSSDSSVGEQFF	TRBJ2-1	.	TRBV6-6	.
TGTGCCAGCAGCTCCCGGGACAGGGGGCTTTACGAGCAGTACTTC	CASSSRDRGLYEQYF	TRBJ2-7	TRBD1	TRBV7-2	.
TGTGCCAGCAGCCACGGACAGGGAGTAAGGAATGAGCAGTTCTTC	CASSHGQGVRNEQFF	TRBJ2-1	TRBD1	TRBV7-9	few
TGTGCCACCAGTGGGAGAGAGGGCTCCTACAATGAGCAGTTCTTC	CATSGREGSYNEQFF	TRBJ2-1	.	TRBV24-1	few
TGTGCCAGCAGCGCCTCGGGACTAGCGGCCCTAAGGTCCTACGAGCAGTACTTC	CASSASGLAALRSYEQYF	TRBJ2-7	TRBD2	TRBV7-2	.
TGTGCCAGCAGGTCGGGACAGGGCCTCTCCTACGAGCAGTACTTC	CASRSGQGLSYEQYF	TRBJ2-7	TRBD1	TRBV28	few
TGTGCCAGCAGACGACAGGGGCCGCACAACACTGAAGCTTTCTTT	CASRRQGPHNTEAFF	TRBJ1-1	TRBD1	TRBV27	.
TGTGCCAGCAGCTCCGGGACTACTTACAATGAGCAGTTCTTC	CASSSGTTYNEQFF	TRBJ2-1	TRBD2	TRBV7-9	few
TGTGCCAGCAGCCAAGTGCCTAGCGCCTACGAGCAGTACTTC	CASSQVPSAYEQYF	TRBJ2-7	.	TRBV4-2	few
TGTGCCATCAGTGATCAACTAGCGGGAGGGCCTAAACCCTACGAGCAGTACTTC	CAISDQLAGGPKPYEQYF	TRBJ2-7	TRBD2	TRBV10-3	few
TGCGCCAGCAGCTTGCTCGGGGCGGGTCAGCCCCAGCATTTT	CASSLLGAGQPQHF	TRBJ1-5	.	TRBV5-1	.